This TCR beta chain is from a study of blood T cell repertoires in COVID-19. The table came from immunoSEQ multiplex PCR; TCRdb's copy has only in-frame clones and leaves some out. The data contain 130,000 or so clones, about 80% of them seen just once; the ten biggest clones take up 2% to 3%. CDR1 and CDR2 from the germline V gene are SGHTA and FQGTGA. This CDR3 spans 14 amino acids. J lost 3 bases, V lost 3 bases, and 3 bases had no gene match. This TCR came from a man aged 35 to 55 with acute COVID-19. The chain carries TRBV7-3 and TRBJ2-3, with TRBD2 matching over 7 bases. The sample was PBMCs or T cells enriched from blood (not recorded which). The CDR3 loop is CASSFSGSTDTQYF. The CDR3 DNA follows: TGTGCCAGCAGCTTTAGCGGGTCTACAGATACGCAGTATTTT.